This entry lists 27 T cell receptor beta chains sequenced from one sample in a study of shared clonotypes between healthy human individuals. Sequencing was performed with immunoSEQ multiplex PCR; in TCRdb, only in-frame clones are kept and a portion is missing. Among about 2,500,000 clones listed, 85% to 95% were seen once. The sample was naive CD4+ T cells sorted from blood. Indicated subset: CD45RA+ positively selected. Receptor source: a man between 18 and 35 years old in good health.

V usage is TRBV7-2 and J usage is TRBJ2-5, with D tentatively TRBD2 (5 bases). CDR1 and CDR2 from the germline V gene are SGHTA and FQGNSA. V was shortened by 0 bases and J by 1 base, with 12 bases between the two germline ends. CDR3 size: 16 residues. The CDR3 reads CASSLASASFQETQYF. CDR3 nucleotides: TGTGCCAGCAGCTTAGCTAGCGCCAGCTTCCAAGAGACCCAGTACTTC.

CDR3 region: CASSSTSGRATADTQYF. The CDR3 DNA reads TGCGCCAGCAGCTCGACTAGCGGGAGGGCCACTGCAGATACGCAGTATTTT. The chain uses TRBV5-1 and TRBJ2-3; 14 nucleotides line up with TRBD2. This CDR3 contains 17 residues. The germline V gene encodes CDR1 SGHRS and CDR2 YFSETQ. V shed 3 bases, J shed 4 bases, and the junction held 7 bases outside the gene matches.

The rearrangement links TRBV9 to TRBJ2-3, with TRBD2 matching 9 bases. The junction had 11 bases not matched to a gene; V was cut back by 2 bases and J by 4 bases. CDR3 size: 17 residues. Germline loops: CDR1 SGDLS, CDR2 YYNGEE. The DNA for the CDR3 is TGTGCCAGCAGCGTTTCAATAGCGGGAGACATATCAGATACGCAGTATTTT. This gives the protein CASSVSIAGDISDTQYF. Variable domain in full (rest from reference TRBV9 and TRBJ2-3): DSGVTQTPKHLITATGQRVTLRCSPRSGDLSVYWYQQSLDQGLQFLIQYYNGEERAKGNILERFSAQQFPDLHSELNLSSLELGDSALYFCASSVSIAGDISDTQYFGPGTRLTVL.

This sequence joins TRBV5-6 and TRBJ2-2; D gene unclear. Germline V gene lookup returns CDR1 SGHDT and CDR2 YYEEEE. Trimming stripped 1 base from V and 0 bases from J, with 10 bases between. The CDR3 is made up of 16 amino acids. CDR3: CASSLIMVSNTGELFF. CDR3 DNA: TGTGCCAGCAGCTTGATAATGGTCTCGAACACCGGGGAGCTGTTTTTT.

This chain joins TRBV7-2 and TRBJ2-7; possible D gene TRBD2, 6 bases. The CDR3 length is 17 residues. The V gene lost 1 base and the J gene lost 1 base, with 17 bases spanning the gap. CDR1 and CDR2 from the germline V gene are SGHTA and FQGNSA. In DNA form, the CDR3 reads TGTGCCAGCAGCTTAGAGAGGCGGGGAGGCCGGTCCTACGAGCAGTACTTC. Translation gives CASSLERRGGRSYEQYF.

The chain combines TRBV5-6 with TRBJ1-2, with D maybe TRBD1 (5 bases). Trimming shortened V by 1 base and J by 5 bases, and 18 bases separated the two germline ends. CDR1 and CDR2 from the germline V gene are SGHDT and YYEEEE. There are 16 residues in the CDR3. The CDR3 DNA is TGTGCCAGCAGCTTGTACATCTTTGGGGGAGAATATGGCTACACCTTC. It codes for CASSLYIFGGEYGYTF.

This chain connects TRBV10-2 to TRBJ2-3, with D hard to call. CDR3 size: 13 residues. Germline CDR1 and CDR2: WSHSY and SAAADI. Trimming cost V 10 bases and J 0 bases, with 11 bases left between them. Here the CDR3 reads CATGPPSTDTQYF. The CDR3 DNA sequence: TGCGCCACCGGGCCCCCTAGCACAGATACGCAGTATTTT.

Turning to this clone: A much bigger clone sits one base away, suggesting this may be a read error. The sample contains more than one DNA sequence encoding this CDR3. The chain couples TRBV5-1 to TRBJ2-7; D call uncertain. This CDR3 is built from 13 residues. Deletions cut 2 bases from V and 0 bases from J, with 6 bases between. Germline V gene sequence: CDR1 SGHRS, CDR2 YFSETQ. The CDR3 region is CASSFDNSYEQYF. The CDR3 bases are TGCGCCAGCAGCTTTGACAACTCCTACGAGCAGTACTTC.

The chain is built from TRBV9 and TRBJ1-1; D possibly corresponds to TRBD1 (5 bases). Per germline, CDR1 SGDLS and CDR2 YYNGEE. The CDR3 consists of 13 residues. Deletions cut 6 bases from V and 7 bases from J, with 16 bases between. CDR3 amino acids: CASTVLTDLEAFF. Here the CDR3 DNA reads TGTGCCAGCACGGTATTGACAGATCTTGAAGCTTTCTTT.

This sequence joins TRBV19 and TRBJ1-5; unclear D gene. Trimming stripped 6 bases from V and 0 bases from J, with 12 bases between. The CDR3 is 15 amino acids. Germline loops: CDR1 LNHDA, CDR2 SQIVND (reference sequence). The DNA for the CDR3 is TGTGCCAGTAGCCCCCTCATCCATAGCAATCAGCCCCAGCATTTT. Translating it yields CASSPLIHSNQPQHF.

The chain couples TRBV6-6 to TRBJ2-5, with a tentative D call TRBD1 (6 bases). CDR3 length equals 15 residues. V shed 4 bases and J shed 0 bases, with 12 bases lying between them. Germline CDR1 MNHNY, CDR2 SVGAGI (reference sequence). CDR3 DNA: TGTGCCAGCAGTTCAACGGACAGCCACCAAGAGACCCAGTACTTC. It translates to CASSSTDSHQETQYF.

V gene TRBV5-1 combines with J gene TRBJ2-5; D may match TRBD1 or TRBD2 (5 bases each). This CDR3 has 15 residues. V was trimmed by 4 bases and J by 5 bases, leaving 18 bases between them. CDR1 and CDR2 (germline): SGHRS, YFSETQ. The CDR3 sequence is CASSPPEGTLETQYF. The CDR3 DNA reads TGCGCCAGCAGCCCCCCTGAGGGGACCTTGGAGACCCAGTACTTC.

On this clone: One junction end does not reproduce the germline sequence, and a read error may be involved. The chain combines TRBV30 with TRBJ2-5, with TRBD1 as a possible D gene (6 bases). The CDR3 totals 11 residues. The germline gives CDR1 GTSNPN, CDR2 SVGIG (reference sequence). The CDR3 DNA is TGTGCCATCCACCACAGGGACCAAGTTCACTTC. Its translation: CAIHHRDQVHF. Full variable domain (missing parts from reference TRBV30 and TRBJ2-5): SQTIHQWPATLVQPVGSPLSLECTVEGTSNPNLYWYRQAAGRGLQLLFYSVGIGQISSEVPQNLSASRPQDRQFILSSKKLLLSDSGFYLCAIHHRDQVHFGPGTRLLVL.

This clone has just one count. The rearrangement uses TRBV19 and TRBJ2-1; 7 positions agree with TRBD2. The V segment lost 1 base and the J segment 0 bases; nucleotides outside the gene matches: 3. Germline assignment: CDR1 LNHDA and CDR2 SQIVND (reference sequence). CDR3 length: 16 amino acids. The CDR3 bases are TGTGCCAGTAGTATAGTAGGCGGGAGCTCCTACAATGAGCAGTTCTTC. Protein product: CASSIVGGSSYNEQFF. The variable domain in full, with the rest retrieved from reference TRBV19 and TRBJ2-1, is DGGITQSPKYLFRKEGQNVTLSCEQNLNHDAMYWYRQDPGQGLRLIYYSQIVNDFQKGDIAEGYSVSREKKESFPLTVTSAQKNPTAFYLCASSIVGGSSYNEQFFGPGTRLTVL.

This clone was observed once. This sequence joins TRBV5-1 and TRBJ2-5; D perhaps matches TRBD2 (6 bases). Trimming shortened V by 0 bases and J by 5 bases, and 14 bases separated the two germline ends. Per the germline V gene, CDR1 is SGHRS and CDR2 is YFSETQ. This CDR3 comprises 15 residues. The CDR3, as DNA: TGCGCCAGCAGCTTGGGGACTACCTCTGGGGAGACCCAGTACTTC. Translated: CASSLGTTSGETQYF. Supplemented by reference TRBV5-1 and TRBJ2-5, the full variable domain reads KAGVTQTPRYLIKTRGQQVTLSCSPISGHRSVSWYQQTPGQGLQFLFEYFSETQRNKGNFPGRFSGRQFSNSRSEMNVSTLELGDSALYLCASSLGTTSGETQYFGPGTRLLVL.

The chain employs TRBV27 and TRBJ2-2, with D uncertain. Germline lookup yields CDR1 MNHEY and CDR2 SMNVEV (reference sequence). This CDR3 comprises 11 residues. Trimming removed 3 bases from V and 7 bases from J, with 3 bases in between. The CDR3 sequence is CASSFGGELFF. The CDR3 DNA reads TGTGCCAGCAGTTTCGGCGGGGAGCTGTTTTTT.

The chain carries TRBV5-6 and TRBJ1-3; D call uncertain. The CDR3 extends over 13 amino acids. Germline V gives CDR1 SGHDT, CDR2 YYEEEE. The V end lost 7 bases, the J end lost 0 bases, and 8 bases lay between the germline ends. The CDR3, as DNA: TGTGCCAGCGGCACGACCTCTGGAAACACCATATATTTT. This sequence encodes CASGTTSGNTIYF.

On this clone itself: Other DNA sequences in this sample translate to the same CDR3. The chain uses TRBV5-1 and TRBJ1-6; D uncertain. CDR1 is SGHRS, CDR2 YFSETQ, per germline. This CDR3 region has 13 residues. Trimming shortened V by 4 bases and J by 6 bases, and 8 bases separated the two germline ends. The CDR3 loop reads CASSPLSNSPLHF. In nucleotides, the CDR3 is TGCGCCAGCAGCCCCCTGAGTAATTCACCCCTCCACTTT.

The genes are TRBV28 and TRBJ2-5; no clear D gene. The germline V gene encodes CDR1 MDHEN and CDR2 SYDVKM. This CDR3 has 13 amino acids. The V end lost 8 bases, the J end lost 5 bases, and 15 bases lay between the germline ends. The CDR3 sequence: CASLDISRETQYF. In nucleotides, the CDR3 is TGTGCCAGCCTCGACATTTCCAGGGAGACCCAGTACTTC.

This clone was seen just once. The rearrangement joins TRBV7-9 to TRBJ2-7; 8 bases fit TRBD2. Germline V gene data show CDR1 as SEHNR and CDR2 as FQNEAQ (reference sequence). Germline trimming cut 5 bases from V and 2 bases from J; bases unmatched to any gene: 8. The CDR3 has 15 amino acids. CDR3 amino acids: CASSVDGRGAYEQYF. The CDR3 DNA reads TGTGCCAGCAGCGTGGACGGGCGGGGGGCCTACGAGCAGTACTTC.

The V and J genes are TRBV10-3 and TRBJ2-3; TRBD2 might be the D (7 bases). V lost 7 bases and J 0 bases, leaving 17 bases between the germline ends. Germline CDR1 is ENHRY and CDR2 is SYGVKD. There are 16 residues in the CDR3. The CDR3 nucleotides read TGTGCCATCAAAATTGGGGGGGCGTCGAGCACAGATACGCAGTATTTT. Its protein product is CAIKIGGASSTDTQYF.

The gene calls are TRBV4-3 and TRBJ2-7; 9 nucleotides align to TRBD2. The CDR3 runs 13 residues. Germline CDR1 and CDR2: LGHNA and YSLEER. V shed 4 bases and J 2 bases; nucleotides not matched to a gene: 0. The CDR3 reads CASSLAGAYEQYF. The CDR3 DNA reads as TGCGCCAGCAGCCTAGCGGGAGCCTACGAGCAGTACTTC.

The rearrangement joins TRBV6-5 to TRBJ2-5; perhaps TRBD1 as D (5 bases). With 10 bases removed from V and 4 bases from J, the gap between germline ends came to 19 bases. CDR1 and CDR2 (germline): MNHEY, SVGAGI. The CDR3 is made up of 14 amino acids. The CDR3 protein is CATSNRINGETQYF. DNA for the CDR3: TGTGCCACCTCCAACAGGATTAATGGAGAGACCCAGTACTTC.

The chain couples TRBV4-1 to TRBJ2-3; D is uncertain. Germline loops: CDR1 MGHRA, CDR2 YSYEKL. The ends were cut back, 0 bases at V and 6 bases at J, with 13 bases in the middle. The CDR3 loop spans 15 amino acids. CDR3 DNA: TGCGCCAGCAGCCAAGAGGCGGCCCTACCCGATACGCAGTATTTT. This translates into CASSQEAALPDTQYF.

The chain employs TRBV28 and TRBJ2-5, with D perhaps TRBD1 or TRBD2 (6 bases each). CDR1 is MDHEN and CDR2 is SYDVKM in the germline V gene. The length of the CDR3 is 16 residues. V was clipped by 3 bases and J by 1 base, with 15 bases between them. CDR3 nucleotide sequence: TGTGCCAGCAGTTTGGGGGGCCAGGGCCTCCAAGAGACCCAGTACTTC. Its protein is CASSLGGQGLQETQYF.

The V and J genes are TRBV19 and TRBJ2-7; D perhaps matches TRBD1 (6 bases). This CDR3 has 16 amino acids. V was pared by 1 base and J by 7 bases, with 20 bases between. Per germline, CDR1 LNHDA and CDR2 SQIVND (reference sequence). The CDR3 region is CASSIAGTPTVFEQYF. CDR3 coding DNA: TGTGCCAGTAGTATAGCCGGGACACCAACAGTGTTTGAGCAGTACTTC.

This clone appeared once. The chain employs TRBV4-1 and TRBJ1-4; D is uncertain. V lost 1 base, J lost 7 bases, and 13 bases lay in between. CDR1 MGHRA and CDR2 YSYEKL come from the germline V gene. The CDR3 is 15 amino acids. CDR3 sequence: CASSQALAVPEKLFF. DNA for the CDR3: TGCGCCAGCAGCCAAGCATTGGCGGTCCCTGAAAAACTGTTTTTT.